This T cell receptor (beta chain) was recorded in a study of blood T cell repertoires in COVID-19. Background on the study: The United States, Italy and Spain provided the acute and convalescent COVID-19 samples. T cells, B-cell-depleted T cells, or PBMCs supplied cDNA or gDNA.

The assay was immunoSEQ multiplex PCR, and TCRdb's table has in-frame clones only and misses some. Here the sample spans around 100,000 clones, approximately 82% being singletons. CDR1 SGHTA and CDR2 FQGNSA come from the germline V gene. Trimming removed 5 bases from V and 0 bases from J; junction bases left unmatched: 11. The CDR3 sequence is 18 residues long. This sequence originates from a man in his fifties or sixties with active or convalescent COVID-19. V gene TRBV7-2 combines with J gene TRBJ2-2; 8 bases align to TRBD2. The sequencing input was peripheral blood. The CDR3 sequence is CASSLRGAGVANTGELFF. CDR3 DNA sequence: TGTGCCAGCAGCCTGCGGGGAGCGGGAGTCGCGAACACCGGGGAGCTGTTTTTT.